These T cell receptor beta chains were read from a single sample in a study of molecular identifiers for immune sequencing clone quantification. TCRdb used MiXCR to reprocess the PCR reads, holding one entry per CDR3 protein. The repertoire has around 460,000 distinct CDR3 sequences, over 20% of them found once; the top ten carry around 0.86%. Sequencing used naive CD8+ T cells from blood, with Jurkat cell RNA spiked in. The source of these receptors is a human donor in good health. Some libraries in this study had Jurkat cell RNA spiked in. The CDR3 runs from the conserved cysteine through the conserved F or W. D genes are given only for firm matches. Not all rows give a size; the values are once, few, many and, for expanded clones, a class.

CDR3nt: TGTGCCAGCAGTTACACTAACACTGAAGCTTTCTTT
CDR3aa: CASSYTNTEAFF
abundance: many
j_gene: TRBJ1-1
v_gene: TRBV12-3/TRBV12-4
d_gene: NA

CDR3nt: TGTGCCACCAGCAGGAGTGGTAGCGCCTACGAGCAGTACTTC
CDR3aa: CATSRSGSAYEQYF
abundance: few
j_gene: TRBJ2-7
v_gene: TRBV15
d_gene: NA

CDR3nt: TGTGCCAGCAGCTCCGGGACTAGCGCCACAGCAGATACGCAGTATTTT
CDR3aa: CASSSGTSATADTQYF
abundance: many
j_gene: TRBJ2-3
v_gene: TRBV7-6
d_gene: TRBD2

CDR3nt: TGCAGCGTTGAGATGCCTATGGGGAACATTGAAACTGAAGCTTTCTTT
CDR3aa: CSVEMPMGNIETEAFF
abundance: many
j_gene: TRBJ1-1
v_gene: TRBV29-1
d_gene: NA

CDR3nt: TGTGCCAGCGGCCGACTAGCGGATTCAAATACAGCTACGCAGTATTTT
CDR3aa: CASGRLADSNTATQYF
abundance: NA
j_gene: TRBJ2-3
v_gene: TRBV4-2
d_gene: TRBD2

CDR3nt: TGTGCCAGCAGCTTATCGACTAGAGCAGATACGCAGTATTTT
CDR3aa: CASSLSTRADTQYF
abundance: many
j_gene: TRBJ2-3
v_gene: TRBV7-9
d_gene: NA

CDR3nt: TGTGCCGCCAGTGATACGGACACGGCGGGGACCCAGTACTTC
CDR3aa: CAASDTDTAGTQYF
abundance: NA
j_gene: TRBJ2-5
v_gene: TRBV24-1
d_gene: NA

CDR3nt: TGTGCCAGCAGCCTCTGGACTAGCGGGGGTTGGAATGAGCAGTTCTTC
CDR3aa: CASSLWTSGGWNEQFF
abundance: many
j_gene: TRBJ2-1
v_gene: TRBV7-2
d_gene: TRBD2

CDR3nt: TGCGCCAGCAGCCAAGAGCCGGGACAGGTGGGCGAGCAGTACTTC
CDR3aa: CASSQEPGQVGEQYF
abundance: few
j_gene: TRBJ2-7
v_gene: TRBV4-1
d_gene: TRBD1

CDR3nt: TGTGCCAGCGGTTGGGGGGATAATCAGCCCCAGCATTTT
CDR3aa: CASGWGDNQPQHF
abundance: NA
j_gene: TRBJ1-5
v_gene: TRBV27
d_gene: NA

CDR3nt: TGTGCCAGCAGCAAAATCACGCCCCCAGGGGGCCCAGACACTGAAGCTTTCTTT
CDR3aa: CASSKITPPGGPDTEAFF
abundance: NA
j_gene: TRBJ1-1
v_gene: TRBV21-1
d_gene: NA

CDR3nt: TGTGCCAGCAGTGAAGAGGGGTCCACGTACGAGCAGTTCTTC
CDR3aa: CASSEEGSTYEQFF
abundance: NA
j_gene: TRBJ2-1
v_gene: TRBV2
d_gene: NA

CDR3nt: TGCAGTGCTAGCCAGACCCTCCAGGCTCCAGATACGCAGTATTTT
CDR3aa: CSASQTLQAPDTQYF
abundance: few
j_gene: TRBJ2-3
v_gene: TRBV20-1
d_gene: NA

CDR3nt: TGTGCCAGCAATACAGGGATCTATGGCTACACCTTC
CDR3aa: CASNTGIYGYTF
abundance: many
j_gene: TRBJ1-2
v_gene: TRBV2
d_gene: NA

CDR3nt: TGTGCCATCAGTGAGCACGGACTAGCGGAAACAGATACGCAGTATTTT
CDR3aa: CAISEHGLAETDTQYF
abundance: few
j_gene: TRBJ2-3
v_gene: TRBV10-3
d_gene: TRBD2

CDR3nt: TGCAGTGCATATGAACTAGCGGGAGGCACAGATACGCAGTATTTT
CDR3aa: CSAYELAGGTDTQYF
abundance: few
j_gene: TRBJ2-3
v_gene: TRBV20-1
d_gene: TRBD2

CDR3nt: TGTGCCAGCTTGGACAGGGGGACAGATACGCAGTATTTT
CDR3aa: CASLDRGTDTQYF
abundance: few
j_gene: TRBJ2-3
v_gene: TRBV2
d_gene: TRBD1

CDR3nt: TGTGCCAGCAGCCCAACACGGTCCTACGAGCAGTACTTC
CDR3aa: CASSPTRSYEQYF
abundance: many
j_gene: TRBJ2-7
v_gene: TRBV14
d_gene: NA

CDR3nt: TGTGCCAGCAGTTACTCGGGGGTGGAGACCCAGTACTTC
CDR3aa: CASSYSGVETQYF
abundance: many
j_gene: TRBJ2-5
v_gene: TRBV6-5
d_gene: NA

CDR3nt: TGTGCCAGCAGCTCGCCCCCAGAGACCCAGTACTTC
CDR3aa: CASSSPPETQYF
abundance: many
j_gene: TRBJ2-5
v_gene: TRBV5-4
d_gene: NA

CDR3nt: TGTGCCAGCAGCGTAGCCGGCTACCCCAACACCGGGGAGCTGTTTTTT
CDR3aa: CASSVAGYPNTGELFF
abundance: many
j_gene: TRBJ2-2
v_gene: TRBV9
d_gene: NA

CDR3nt: TGTGCCAGCAGTTATCTTGAGGGGAACGAGCAGTACTTC
CDR3aa: CASSYLEGNEQYF
abundance: NA
j_gene: TRBJ2-7
v_gene: TRBV6-2/TRBV6-3
d_gene: NA

CDR3nt: TGTGCCAGCAGCCAAACCGGGGCCCACTGGGGGGAGCAGTACTTC
CDR3aa: CASSQTGAHWGEQYF
abundance: many
j_gene: TRBJ2-7
v_gene: TRBV7-9
d_gene: NA

CDR3nt: TGTGCCAGCAGCCCTCTAGCGGAACTATACAATGAGCAGTTCTTC
CDR3aa: CASSPLAELYNEQFF
abundance: few
j_gene: TRBJ2-1
v_gene: TRBV9
d_gene: TRBD2

CDR3nt: TGTGCCAGCAGCGTAGTCCCTCCAGGGGACGGGGAGCTGTTTTTT
CDR3aa: CASSVVPPGDGELFF
abundance: once
j_gene: TRBJ2-2
v_gene: TRBV9
d_gene: NA

CDR3nt: TGTGCCAGCAGTTCTCTGGCGGGGGGAGACTACGAGCAGTACTTC
CDR3aa: CASSSLAGGDYEQYF
abundance: few
j_gene: TRBJ2-7
v_gene: TRBV27
d_gene: TRBD2